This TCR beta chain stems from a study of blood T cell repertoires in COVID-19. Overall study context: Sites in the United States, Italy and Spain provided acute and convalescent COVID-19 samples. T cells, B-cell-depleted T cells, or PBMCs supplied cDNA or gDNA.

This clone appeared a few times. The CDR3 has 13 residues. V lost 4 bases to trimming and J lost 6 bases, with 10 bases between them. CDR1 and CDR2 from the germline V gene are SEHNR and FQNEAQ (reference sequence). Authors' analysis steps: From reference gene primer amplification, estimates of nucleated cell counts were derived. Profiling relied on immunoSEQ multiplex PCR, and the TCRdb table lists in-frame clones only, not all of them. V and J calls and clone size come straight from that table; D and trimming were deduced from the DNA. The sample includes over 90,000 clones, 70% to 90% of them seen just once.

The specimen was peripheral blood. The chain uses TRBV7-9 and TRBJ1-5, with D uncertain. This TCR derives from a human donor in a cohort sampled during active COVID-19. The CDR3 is CASSSQEGQPQHF. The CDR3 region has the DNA TGTGCCAGCAGCTCCCAAGAGGGTCAGCCCCAGCATTTT.